This T cell receptor beta chain was sequenced for a study of post-analysis software for immune sequencing data. Study in general: There were relapsing-remitting, secondary progressive and progressive-relapsing multiple sclerosis among the disease courses included. Study-wide points: Five or six TRBV segments (TRBV5-6, TRBV5-1 and TRBV20-1 among them) occurred more frequently in patients than in controls. Same-batch preparations were strongly co-clustered by F measure.

The CDR3 totals 13 residues. CDR1 DFQATT and CDR2 SNEGSKA come from the germline V gene (reference sequence). The V and J ends lost 7 bases and 5 bases, in that order; junction bases with no gene match: 8. A few counts support this clonotype. Antigen specificity is unknown. Unique molecular identifiers were present in the TCR beta cDNA libraries. MiXCR was run by TCRdb on the PCR reads, yielding one entry per CDR3 protein. The sample has about 400,000 distinct CDR3 sequences, approximately 38% seen once; the top ten hold roughly 13%. The chain joins TRBV20-1 to TRBJ2-5; 9 bases are shared with TRBD2. The TCR comes from a girl aged 5 to 17 with multiple sclerosis. Sequenced material: blood. The CDR3 here is CSVGAGGQETQYF. The CDR3 nucleotides are TGCAGTGTAGGGGCGGGGGGGCAGGAGACCCAGTACTTC.